A selection of T cell receptor beta chains follows, all from one sample in a study of beta chain features in type 1 diabetes. Repertoires were generated with immunoSEQ multiplex PCR, while TCRdb's copy carries only in-frame clones and drops some. This sample has roughly 280,000 clones, with around 25% found just once. The sequencing sample was made of naive CD4+ T cells from blood. Receptors were obtained from a woman in her twenties or thirties with type 1 diabetes. The CDR3 runs from the conserved cysteine through the conserved F or W. The listing skips clone size in some rows; elsewhere it reads once, few, many or a size class.

j_call: TRBJ2-3
v_call: TRBV30
clone_size: -
cdr3_aa: CAWSVGGTTDTQYF

j_call: TRBJ1-1
v_call: TRBV4-1
clone_size: few
cdr3_aa: CASSQQSADTEAFF

j_call: TRBJ1-1
v_call: TRBV4-1
clone_size: few
cdr3_aa: CASSLPTGRNTEAFF

j_call: TRBJ1-1
v_call: TRBV5-1
clone_size: -
cdr3_aa: CASSLAGNTEAFF

j_call: TRBJ2-5
v_call: TRBV7-2
clone_size: -
cdr3_aa: CASSSRDF

j_call: TRBJ2-5
v_call: TRBV29-1
clone_size: -
cdr3_aa: CSVEEGKSGSAWGETQYF

j_call: TRBJ2-7
v_call: TRBV18
clone_size: few
cdr3_aa: CASSRTGRGDWQYF

j_call: TRBJ2-1
v_call: TRBV29-1
clone_size: -
cdr3_aa: CSVGSADEQFF

j_call: TRBJ2-5
v_call: TRBV29-1
clone_size: -
cdr3_aa: CSVEGPQETQYF

j_call: TRBJ1-5
v_call: TRBV2
clone_size: few
cdr3_aa: CASSEGTWEGQPQHF

j_call: TRBJ1-2
v_call: TRBV4-2
clone_size: -
cdr3_aa: CASSQEWSGYTF

j_call: TRBJ1-5
v_call: TRBV7-9
clone_size: -
cdr3_aa: CASSFGTGGVQAQHF

j_call: TRBJ1-1
v_call: TRBV6-1
clone_size: few
cdr3_aa: CASRVGRTEAFF

j_call: TRBJ2-3
v_call: TRBV7-2
clone_size: few
cdr3_aa: CASSRDRGDTQYF

j_call: TRBJ2-1
v_call: TRBV2
clone_size: few
cdr3_aa: CASNAGSYNEQFF

j_call: TRBJ1-3
v_call: TRBV30
clone_size: -
cdr3_aa: CAWGRVNTIYF

j_call: TRBJ2-1
v_call: TRBV18
clone_size: few
cdr3_aa: CASSPLSSGMGNEQFF

j_call: TRBJ1-2
v_call: TRBV30
clone_size: few
cdr3_aa: CAWSLGLRGYTF

j_call: TRBJ2-1
v_call: TRBV30
clone_size: few
cdr3_aa: CAWSVRFNEQFF

j_call: TRBJ2-5
v_call: TRBV29-1
clone_size: few
cdr3_aa: CSVQTRASLIETQYF

j_call: TRBJ1-2
v_call: TRBV5-1
clone_size: -
cdr3_aa: CASSLAQGRQYGYTF

j_call: TRBJ1-4
v_call: TRBV6-1
clone_size: -
cdr3_aa: CASSESFGGKLFF

j_call: TRBJ2-1
v_call: TRBV18
clone_size: few
cdr3_aa: CASSQQGEIPNEQFF

j_call: TRBJ2-5
v_call: TRBV5-6
clone_size: -
cdr3_aa: CASSFRDTQETQYF

j_call: TRBJ2-5
v_call: TRBV7-9
clone_size: few
cdr3_aa: CASSLVGLVEETQYF

j_call: TRBJ2-1
v_call: TRBV2
clone_size: -
cdr3_aa: CASTLYNEQFF

j_call: TRBJ2-5
v_call: TRBV7-3
clone_size: once
cdr3_aa: CASSLAPGTGSETQYF

j_call: TRBJ2-2
v_call: TRBV12-5
clone_size: few
cdr3_aa: CASGLGDRVTGELFF

j_call: TRBJ2-7
v_call: TRBV2
clone_size: -
cdr3_aa: CASRTSGTYEQYF

j_call: TRBJ1-2
v_call: TRBV30
clone_size: -
cdr3_aa: CAWTPGTGNGYTF

j_call: TRBJ2-5
v_call: TRBV6-6
clone_size: -
cdr3_aa: CASSTEVAVQETQYF

j_call: TRBJ2-5
v_call: TRBV2
clone_size: -
cdr3_aa: CASLGARGETQYF

j_call: TRBJ1-2
v_call: TRBV7-9
clone_size: few
cdr3_aa: CASSPTGSNYGYTF

j_call: TRBJ2-1
v_call: TRBV2
clone_size: few
cdr3_aa: CASGGDGDEQFF

j_call: TRBJ2-1
v_call: TRBV5-6
clone_size: -
cdr3_aa: CASSFREGYNEQFF